This T cell receptor beta chain appears in the sequencing data of a study of blood T cell repertoires in COVID-19. For the study at large: From the United States, Italy and Spain came samples of acute and convalescent COVID-19.

V trimming: 4 bases; J trimming: 11 bases; junction bases outside the gene matches: 7. Germline loops: CDR1 SGHDN, CDR2 FVKESK. The CDR3 runs 14 residues. Assay used: immunoSEQ multiplex PCR; TCRdb lists only in-frame clones, some missing. This sample carries approximately 260,000 clones, about 88% of them seen once, and the ten largest clones take roughly 4%. Ages ranged from 18 to 89 years, with residence in approximately 23 US areas. Sequencing was performed on PBMCs or T cells enriched from blood (not recorded which). The chain joins TRBV14 to TRBJ1-6; 8 bases map to TRBD1. The clonotype originates from a young man with acute COVID-19. The CDR3 DNA sequence: TGTGCCAGCAGCCGCCTGGACAGGGTCCCACCCCTCCACTTT. Encoded protein: CASSRLDRVPPLHF.